Below are 3 T cell receptor beta chains sequenced from a single sample in a study of blood T cell repertoires in COVID-19. The protocol was immunoSEQ multiplex PCR, while the TCRdb copy is restricted to in-frame clones and leaves out a portion. The sample gives around 260,000 clones, about 88% of which show up once; about 4.1% is in the top ten. Sequences were obtained from peripheral blood. The receptor set was obtained from a man aged 55-75 years who had recovered from COVID-19.

This chain links TRBV19 with TRBJ2-7; D is ambiguous. Germline V gene data show CDR1 as LNHDA and CDR2 as SQIVND (reference sequence). This CDR3 has 13 amino acids. Trimming removed 4 bases from V and 0 bases from J, with 7 bases in between. CDR3 sequence: CASSKKSSYEQYF. The CDR3 DNA is TGTGCCAGTAGTAAGAAGAGCTCCTACGAGCAGTACTTC. Full variable domain (rest looked up from reference TRBV19 and TRBJ2-7): DGGITQSPKYLFRKEGQNVTLSCEQNLNHDAMYWYRQDPGQGLRLIYYSQIVNDFQKGDIAEGYSVSREKKESFPLTVTSAQKNPTAFYLCASSKKSSYEQYFGPGTRLTVT.

The rearrangement uses TRBV5-1 and TRBJ2-7, with TRBD2 matching 9 bases. V was pared by 3 bases and J by 3 bases, with 7 bases of the junction left unmatched. CDR1 SGHRS and CDR2 YFSETQ come from the germline V gene. There are 15 residues in the CDR3. This chain's CDR3 is CASSSGTSSYYEQYF. The CDR3, as DNA: TGCGCCAGCAGCTCCGGGACTAGCTCTTACTACGAGCAGTACTTC.

This clone was detected only once. The chain links TRBV24-1 to TRBJ2-1; 7 bases are shared with TRBD2. CDR1 KGHDR and CDR2 SFDVKD come from the germline V gene. Trimming cost V 9 bases and J 3 bases; bases outside gene matches: 4. CDR3 length: 13 residues. The CDR3 sequence is CATSSGGYNEQFF. In nucleotides, the CDR3 is TGTGCCACCTCATCGGGGGGCTACAATGAGCAGTTCTTC.